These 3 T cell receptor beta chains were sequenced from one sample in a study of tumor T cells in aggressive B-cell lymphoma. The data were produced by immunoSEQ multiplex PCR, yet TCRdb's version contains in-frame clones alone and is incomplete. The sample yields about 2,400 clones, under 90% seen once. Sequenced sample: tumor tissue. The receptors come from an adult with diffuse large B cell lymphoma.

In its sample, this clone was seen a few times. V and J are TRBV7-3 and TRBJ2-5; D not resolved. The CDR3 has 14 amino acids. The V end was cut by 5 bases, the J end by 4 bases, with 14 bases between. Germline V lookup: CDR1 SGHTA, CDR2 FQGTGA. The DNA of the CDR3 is TGTGCCAGCAGCCCGAAGGCCAGAGGAGAGACCCAGTACTTC. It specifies CASSPKARGETQYF.

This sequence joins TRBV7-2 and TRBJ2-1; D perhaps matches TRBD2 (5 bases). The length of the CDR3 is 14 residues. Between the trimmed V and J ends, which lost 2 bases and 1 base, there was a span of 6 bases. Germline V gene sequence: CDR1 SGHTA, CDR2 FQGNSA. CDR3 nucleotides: TGTGCCAGCAGCTTATCGGGGTCCTACAATGAGCAGTTCTTC. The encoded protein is CASSLSGSYNEQFF.

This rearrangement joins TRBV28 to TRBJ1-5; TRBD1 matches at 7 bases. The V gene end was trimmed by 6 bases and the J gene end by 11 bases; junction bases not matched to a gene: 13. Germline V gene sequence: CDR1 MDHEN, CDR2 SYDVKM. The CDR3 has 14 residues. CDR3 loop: CASSPSVRGLAQHF. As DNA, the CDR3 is TGTGCCAGCAGCCCATCCGTCAGGGGGTTAGCCCAGCATTTT.